Listed here are 20 T cell receptor beta chains from one sample, sequenced in a study of follicular helper T cells after annual influenza vaccination. Assay used: immunoSEQ multiplex PCR; TCRdb lists only in-frame clones, some missing. The sample holds fewer than 30,000 clones; approximately 80% are singletons and the top ten take 1% to 1.5%. Described time point: 2014-2015 season, pre-vaccination. The specimen comprised CXCR5+ CD38- circulating T follicular helper cells from blood, sampled on the day of influenza vaccination. Subset defined: circulating Tfh, non-naive CD4+CXCR5+PD-1+ (ICOS+CD38+ or ICOS-CD38-). The receptor source for this set is an adult who received the influenza vaccine.

The V call is TRBV11-3, the J call TRBJ2-5; D unclear. V was cut by 3 bases and J by 0 bases, with 5 bases left in between. The CDR3 contains 13 residues. CDR1 and CDR2 (germline): SGHNT, YENEEA. The DNA of the CDR3 is TGTGCCAGCAGCTTCGGGTACCAAGAGACCCAGTACTTC. Translating gives CASSFGYQETQYF.

The gene calls are TRBV7-3 and TRBJ2-6, with D perhaps matching TRBD1 (5 bases). CDR1 SGHTA and CDR2 FQGTGA come from the germline V gene. The CDR3 length is 16 residues. V lost 2 bases to trimming and J lost 0 bases, with 8 bases between them. In DNA form, the CDR3 reads TGTGCCAGCAGCTTAGTAACAGGCTCTGGGGCCAACGTCCTGACTTTC. Residues: CASSLVTGSGANVLTF.

The chain links TRBV7-2 to TRBJ1-6; D perhaps matches TRBD1 (6 bases). CDR3 length: 14 residues. With 1 base removed from V and 8 bases from J, the gap between germline ends came to 9 bases. Germline V gene sequence: CDR1 SGHTA, CDR2 FQGNSA. The CDR3 region has the DNA TGTGCCAGCAGCTTAGGGGACAATTATTCACCCCTCCACTTT. Protein product: CASSLGDNYSPLHF.

The chain combines TRBV27 with TRBJ2-5, with D perhaps TRBD1 (5 bases). Judging by the DNA end, TRBJ2-7 fits better; the J call may be wrong. Germline lookup yields CDR1 MNHEY and CDR2 SMNVEV (reference sequence). The CDR3 length is 15 residues. Here the CDR3 reads CASSSLAAGPYEQYF. CDR3 bases: TGTGCCAGCAGTTCTCTCGCGGCAGGGCCCTACGAGCAGTACTTC.

The V and J genes are TRBV11-2 and TRBJ2-7, with TRBD1 identical over 8 bases. From germline, CDR1 is SGHAT and CDR2 FQNNGV. The CDR3 totals 13 residues. V was clipped by 4 bases and J by 3 bases; unmatched bases: 2. The CDR3 reads CASSSGTGYEQYF. The CDR3 DNA is TGTGCCAGCAGCTCCGGGACAGGCTACGAGCAGTACTTC.

The chain employs TRBV15 and TRBJ2-3; 8 bases agree with TRBD2. The CDR3 has 18 amino acids. Trimming at V came to 0 bases and at J to 2 bases, leaving 10 bases not matched to a gene. The germline V gene encodes CDR1 LNHNV and CDR2 YYDKDF (reference sequence). The CDR3 spells CATSRDSPSGSTTDTQYF. In DNA form, the CDR3 reads TGTGCCACCAGCAGAGATAGTCCCAGCGGGAGTACCACAGATACGCAGTATTTT.

A note on this clone: A read error may account for a junction end that differs from germline. The chain has TRBV4-1 and TRBJ2-5; TRBD1 matches at 7 bases. The CDR3 extends over 13 amino acids. The V gene's germline CDR1 is MGHRA and CDR2 YSYEKL. Here the CDR3 DNA reads TGCGCCAGCAGTCAAGGGGGCGTAGAGACCCAGTACTTC. Its translation: CASSQGGVETQYF.

A word on this clone: Other DNA sequences within the sample encode an identical CDR3. The chain uses TRBV7-9 and TRBJ1-1, with a weak D call TRBD1 (5 bases). This CDR3 has 15 amino acids. The germline V gene encodes CDR1 SEHNR and CDR2 FQNEAQ (reference sequence). The V end was cut by 0 bases, the J end by 1 base, with 9 bases between. CDR3 in amino acids: CASSLAGAGNTEAFF. DNA of the CDR3: TGTGCCAGCAGCTTAGCTGGGGCAGGGAACACTGAAGCTTTCTTT.

This chain uses TRBV2 with TRBJ2-3, with no clear D. This CDR3 region has 14 residues. Germline lookup yields CDR1 SNHLY and CDR2 FYNNEI. V lost 5 bases and J lost 0, with 9 bases in between. The CDR3 bases are TGTGCCAGCAGTTTTAGCCAAAGCACAGATACGCAGTATTTT. Translating it yields CASSFSQSTDTQYF. Filled out from reference TRBV2 and TRBJ2-3, the complete variable domain reads EPEVTQTPSHQVTQMGQEVILRCVPISNHLYFYWYRQILGQKVEFLVSFYNNEISEKSEIFDDQFSVERPDGSNFTLKIRSTKLEDSAMYFCASSFSQSTDTQYFGPGTRLTVL.

The chain joins TRBV5-4 to TRBJ1-6, with D perhaps matching TRBD1 (6 bases). The CDR3 is 16 residues long. Trimming stripped 2 bases from V and 6 bases from J, with 15 bases between. CDR1 is SGHNT and CDR2 is YYREEE in the germline V gene (reference sequence). The CDR3 nucleotides read TGTGCCAGCAGCTTTAACCCAGGGGTTGGTAATTCACCCCTCCACTTT. Protein: CASSFNPGVGNSPLHF.

V gene TRBV27 combines with J gene TRBJ2-3, with D perhaps TRBD1 (6 bases). Germline lookup yields CDR1 MNHEY and CDR2 SMNVEV (reference sequence). The CDR3 loop spans 15 amino acids. Trimming took 6 bases from V and 3 from J, leaving 16 bases between them. CDR3 bases: TGTGCCAGCAGGCCCGAGGGGGAAGGGACAGATACGCAGTATTTT. Translated, it gives CASRPEGEGTDTQYF.

This clone was picked up a small number of times. The V call is TRBV27, the J call TRBJ2-1; TRBD2 matches at 10 bases. J lost 9 bases, V lost 4 bases, and 6 bases had no gene match. The germline CDR1 and CDR2 sequences are MNHEY and SMNVEV (reference sequence). The CDR3 extends over 14 amino acids. This CDR3 reads CASSSRLAGGEQFF. The CDR3 DNA sequence: TGTGCCAGCAGTTCCCGACTAGCGGGCGGTGAGCAGTTCTTC.

The chain recombines TRBV6-6 with TRBJ2-1; perhaps TRBD2 as D (5 bases). CDR1 is MNHNY, CDR2 SVGAGI, per germline (reference sequence). This CDR3 spans 13 amino acids. V was cut by 4 bases and J by 3 bases, with 7 bases left in between. The CDR3 protein is CASSFTSYNEQFF. The CDR3 DNA sequence: TGTGCCAGCAGTTTTACTAGCTACAATGAGCAGTTCTTC.

This clone was counted between two and nine times. The chain uses TRBV2 and TRBJ1-1; 7 nucleotides line up with TRBD1. The V gene's germline CDR1 is SNHLY and CDR2 FYNNEI. The V gene end was trimmed by 6 bases and the J gene end by 5 bases; junction bases not matched to a gene: 18. CDR3 length: 17 amino acids. The CDR3 nucleotides are TGTGCCAGCAGGACCCGGGAGGGGAGGGGGCGCGGAACTGAAGCTTTCTTT. Encoded protein: CASRTREGRGRGTEAFF.

The chain combines TRBV5-6 with TRBJ2-7, with 11 positions matching TRBD2. Germline V gene lookup returns CDR1 SGHDT and CDR2 YYEEEE. This CDR3 comprises 15 residues. After removal of 4 bases from V and 0 bases from J, the junction contained 3 bases not matched to a gene. The CDR3 DNA follows: TGTGCCAGCAGCCGAGGGACTAGCGGCTCCTACGAGCAGTACTTC. Translating it yields CASSRGTSGSYEQYF.

J is TRBJ2-7 and V is TRBV28; 7 bases are shared with TRBD1. CDR1 MDHEN and CDR2 SYDVKM come from the germline V gene. The CDR3 contains 14 residues. V shed 3 bases, J shed 2 bases, and the junction held 4 bases outside the gene matches. This CDR3 reads CASSLPQGPYEQYF. The CDR3 DNA is TGTGCCAGCAGTTTGCCACAGGGGCCCTACGAGCAGTACTTC.

With regard to this clone: Germline is not matched at one junction end, which may reflect a read error. The chain recombines TRBV28 with TRBJ2-5; 9 bases agree with TRBD1. Matching the DNA end better, TRBJ2-7 makes the J call doubtful. The V gene's germline CDR1 is MDHEN and CDR2 SYDVKM. The CDR3 is 14 residues long. The CDR3 bases are TGTACCAGCAGTCCCTGGGACAGGGTTTACGAGCAGTACTTC. Translating it yields CTSSPWDRVYEQYF.

The sample holds one count of this clone. The V call is TRBV2, the J call TRBJ2-4; 8 bases are shared with TRBD2. The CDR3 is 11 residues long. Per the germline V gene, CDR1 is SNHLY and CDR2 is FYNNEI. After removal of 5 bases from V and 16 bases from J, the junction contained 7 bases not matched to a gene. The CDR3 DNA reads as TGTGCCAGCAGTCTCAGCGGGAGTACCTACTTC. Translated, it gives CASSLSGSTYF.

This clone occurred a few times. Additional DNA sequences in this sample encode the identical CDR3. The V call is TRBV7-9, the J call TRBJ2-2, with 10 bases lining up with TRBD1. V shed 5 bases and J 4 bases; nucleotides not matched to a gene: 7. Germline V gives CDR1 SEHNR, CDR2 FQNEAQ (reference sequence). This CDR3 comprises 16 residues. CDR3 DNA: TGTGCCAGCAGCAGACAGGGGGCGCAGGGCACCGGGGAGCTGTTTTTT. Translation gives CASSRQGAQGTGELFF.

CDR3 residues: CASSPGHNQPQHF. DNA for the CDR3: TGTGCCAGCAGCCCCGGACACAATCAGCCCCAGCATTTT. The chain couples TRBV7-6 to TRBJ1-5; TRBD1 is a possible D gene (5 bases). V lost 5 bases, J lost 3 bases, and 8 bases lay in between. Per the germline V gene, CDR1 is SGHVS and CDR2 is FNYEAQ. The CDR3 loop spans 13 amino acids.